The clone carrying this T cell receptor beta chain came up a few times. Its antigen is not known. TCRdb re-derived calls from the RT-PCR reads in MiXCR, one entry per CDR3 protein. Of more than 450,000 distinct CDR3 sequences in the sample, about 11% were seen once. Trimming pared 0 bases from V and 2 bases from J, leaving 4 bases between. Germline V gives CDR1 ENHRY, CDR2 SYGVKD. This CDR3 has 13 residues. These data belong to a study of response to subunit inactivated influenza vaccine. Broader study findings: New T cells are recruited in small numbers by each seasonal influenza vaccination, according to the authors' suggestion.

This sequence originates from a man aged 50-59 years who received an inactivated influenza vaccine. The rearrangement uses TRBV10-3 and TRBJ1-2; D gene uncertain. Sequencing used PBMCs from blood, obtained on the day of vaccination. The CDR3 is CAISESGNYGYTF. CDR3 in DNA: TGTGCCATCAGTGAGTCGGGGAACTATGGCTACACCTTC.